This T cell receptor (beta chain) was found in a study of spatial heterogeneity in lung cancer. TCR cDNA molecules each had a unique molecular identifier. One entry per CDR3 protein, called by TCRdb with MiXCR from the 5' RACE reads. The sample shows around 1,800 distinct CDR3 sequences, roughly 5.6% of them seen only once. Time point specified: sample taken at primary tumor resection. Extraction of whole RNA from tumor, nontumor lung or frozen PBMC preceded unsorted sequencing. Trimming cost V 7 bases and J 0 bases, with 16 bases left between them. From germline, CDR1 is SNHLY and CDR2 FYNNEI. CDR3 size: 15 residues. Findings and limits, study-wide: Tumor mutation counts were tracked by expanded intratumoral alpha and beta TCR counts.

This clonotype is judged medium-sized. Antigen: not known. The chain uses TRBV2 and TRBJ2-7; D may be TRBD1 or TRBD2 (6 bases each). This material consisted of lung tumor tissue, taken at surgery. This TCR derives from a male donor with early-stage non-small cell lung cancer. CDR3 region: CASTRLGGASYEQYF. Here the CDR3 DNA reads TGTGCCAGCACCCGTTTGGGGGGCGCCTCCTACGAGCAGTACTTC.